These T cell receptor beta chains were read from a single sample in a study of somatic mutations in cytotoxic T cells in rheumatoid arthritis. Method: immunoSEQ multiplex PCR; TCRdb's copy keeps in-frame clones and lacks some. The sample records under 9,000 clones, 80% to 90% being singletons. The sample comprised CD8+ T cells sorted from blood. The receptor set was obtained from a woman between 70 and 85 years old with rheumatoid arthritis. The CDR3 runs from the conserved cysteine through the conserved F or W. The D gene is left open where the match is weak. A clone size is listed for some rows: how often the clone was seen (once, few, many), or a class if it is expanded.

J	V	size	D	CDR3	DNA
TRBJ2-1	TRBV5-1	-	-	CATSYGATFPPVSEQFF	TGCGCCACCTCCTACGGAGCGACCTTTCCCCCAGTGAGTGAGCAGTTCTTC
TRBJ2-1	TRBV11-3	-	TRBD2	CASSLEGGSPTNEQFF	TGTGCCAGCAGCTTGGAGGGCGGGAGCCCCACTAATGAGCAGTTCTTC
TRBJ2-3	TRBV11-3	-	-	CASSPRTLQGPDTQYF	TGTGCCAGCAGCCCTAGGACCCTACAGGGACCAGATACGCAGTATTTT
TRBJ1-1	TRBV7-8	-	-	CASSLTQTEAFF	TGTGCCAGCAGCCTAACACAGACTGAAGCTTTCTTT
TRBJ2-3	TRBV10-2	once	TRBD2	CASSGTSGRIDTQYF	TGCGCCAGCAGTGGGACTAGCGGGAGAATAGATACGCAGTATTTT
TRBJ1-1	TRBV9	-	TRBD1	CASSRTGMNTEAFF	TGTGCCAGCAGCAGGACAGGGATGAACACTGAAGCTTTCTTT
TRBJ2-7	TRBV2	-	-	CASSESATISYEQYF	TGTGCCAGCAGTGAATCCGCGACAATCTCCTACGAGCAGTACTTC
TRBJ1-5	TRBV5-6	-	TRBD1	CASSFGTGDQPQHF	TGTGCCAGCAGCTTTGGGACAGGCGATCAGCCCCAGCATTTT
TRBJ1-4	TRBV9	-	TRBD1	CASSVWGDRGSAGEKLFF	TGTGCCAGCAGCGTATGGGGAGACAGGGGCTCCGCGGGGGAAAAACTGTTTTTT
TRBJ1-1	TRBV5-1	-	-	CASSPGAGRLGTEAFF	TGCGCCAGCAGCCCGGGAGCAGGGAGGTTGGGGACTGAAGCTTTCTTT
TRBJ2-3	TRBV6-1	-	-	CASSGGTGHTDTQYF	TGTGCCAGCAGTGGCGGGACGGGTCACACAGATACGCAGTATTTT
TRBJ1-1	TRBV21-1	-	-	CASSEGLRHSVDTEAFF	TGTGCCAGCAGTGAGGGTCTCAGACACTCTGTCGACACTGAAGCTTTCTTT
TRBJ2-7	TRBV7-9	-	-	CASSLGGVSEQYF	TGTGCCAGCAGCTTAGGCGGGGTGAGTGAGCAGTACTTC